These 18 T cell receptor beta chains were sequenced from one sample in a study of a mutant IDH1 vaccine in newly diagnosed glioma. No antigens are known for them. Time point defined: week 5, during vaccination. Doses consisted of 300 ug of mutant IDH1 20-mer peptide each, paired with topical imiquimod. Libraries were prepared by immunoSEQ multiplex PCR; TCRdb keeps only in-frame clonotypes and omits some of them. The sample records some 60,000 clones, 90% being singletons. This material consisted of PBMCs, taken from a glioma patient whose treatment included an IDH1 peptide vaccine. These receptors originate from a woman in her 40s with glioma.

This clone was detected a few times. V usage is TRBV4-3 and J usage is TRBJ2-3; D possibly corresponds to TRBD2 (5 bases). V lost 0 bases, J lost 11 bases, and 15 bases lay in between. Germline lookup yields CDR1 LGHNA and CDR2 YSLEER. The CDR3 extends over 14 amino acids. CDR3 residues: CASSQESSGLEQYF. The CDR3 region has the DNA TGCGCCAGCAGCCAAGAATCCAGCGGACTTGAGCAGTATTTT.

The V call is TRBV13, the J call TRBJ1-4; D gene ambiguous. The germline V and J ends were trimmed by 4 bases and 7 bases, with 13 bases remaining between them. This CDR3 has 14 residues. Germline-derived CDR1 and CDR2 are PRHDT and FYEKMQ (reference sequence). CDR3 nucleotides: TGTGCCAGCAGCTCCAGCTCGGAGGTTGAAAAACTGTTTTTT. Protein: CASSSSSEVEKLFF.

This chain connects TRBV7-8 to TRBJ1-5; 7 bases map to TRBD1. Germline V gene data show CDR1 as SGHVS and CDR2 as FQNEAQ. V lost 6 bases to trimming and J lost 0 bases; unmatched junction nucleotides: 11. The CDR3 spans 17 residues. CDR3 loop: CASRLTGVGASNQPQHF. DNA for the CDR3: TGTGCCAGCAGATTAACAGGGGTCGGGGCTAGCAATCAGCCCCAGCATTTT.

The V call is TRBV5-6, the J call TRBJ2-7, with D possibly being TRBD2 (5 bases). The V end lost 0 bases, the J end lost 0 bases, and 16 bases lay between the germline ends. From germline, CDR1 is SGHDT and CDR2 YYEEEE. The CDR3 runs 17 residues. The CDR3 DNA sequence: TGTGCCAGCAGCTTGGGGTACGAGGGTCGTTACTCCTACGAGCAGTACTTC. It encodes CASSLGYEGRYSYEQYF.

The chain carries TRBV7-6 and TRBJ2-7, with TRBD1 identical over 9 bases. Germline CDR1 and CDR2: SGHVS and FNYEAQ. The CDR3 has 14 amino acids. J lost 4 bases, V lost 5 bases, and 6 bases had no gene match. The chain's CDR3 is CASSQAGQGYEQYF. The DNA for the CDR3 is TGTGCCAGCAGCCAAGCGGGACAGGGATACGAGCAGTACTTC.

The V gene is TRBV18, the J gene TRBJ2-1; D is uncertain. The ends were cut back, 2 bases at V and 2 bases at J, with 16 bases in the middle. This CDR3 has 17 amino acids. Germline CDR1 reads KGHSH; CDR2 reads LQKENI. CDR3 residues: CASSPEVARSTYNEQFF. CDR3 nucleotide sequence: TGTGCCAGCTCACCAGAAGTGGCCAGGTCGACCTACAATGAGCAGTTCTTC. Based on the CDR3 plus reference TRBV18 and TRBJ2-1, the full variable domain is NAGVMQNPRHLVRRRGQEARLRCSPMKGHSHVYWYRQLPEEGLKFMVYLQKENIIDESGMPKERFSAEFPKEGPSILRIQQVVRGDSAAYFCASSPEVARSTYNEQFFGPGTRLTVL.

The chain carries TRBV29-1 and TRBJ1-1; D gene ambiguous. CDR3 length equals 13 residues. The V gene's germline CDR1 is SQVTM and CDR2 ANQGSEA. Deletions cut 6 bases from V and 2 bases from J, with 13 bases between. DNA for the CDR3: TGCAGCGTGGAAAACACGGTCAACACTGAAGCTTTCTTT. Encoded protein: CSVENTVNTEAFF.

The chain is built from TRBV15 and TRBJ1-4; D is perhaps TRBD1 (6 bases). In germline, CDR1 is LNHNV, CDR2 YYDKDF (reference sequence). This CDR3 contains 14 residues. Trimming pared 4 bases from V and 4 bases from J, leaving 10 bases between. The CDR3 protein is CATSIGQLNEKLFF. The CDR3 coding sequence is TGTGCCACCAGCATTGGACAGCTTAATGAAAAACTGTTTTTT.

The chain combines TRBV2 with TRBJ1-2; TRBD1 aligns across 9 bases. V trimming: 5 bases; J trimming: 7 bases; junction bases outside the gene matches: 8. CDR1 and CDR2 from the germline V gene are SNHLY and FYNNEI. CDR3 size: 14 residues. CDR3 region: CASSYRDRVFGYTF. In nucleotides, the CDR3 is TGTGCCAGCAGTTACCGGGACAGGGTATTTGGCTACACCTTC.

The J gene is TRBJ1-1, the V gene TRBV10-3; 10 bases match TRBD1. From germline, CDR1 is ENHRY and CDR2 SYGVKD. There are 14 residues in the CDR3. J was trimmed by 5 bases and V by 5 bases; bases with no gene match: 5. The CDR3 reads CAISMTGGLTEAFF. The CDR3 DNA is TGTGCCATCAGTATGACAGGGGGCCTTACTGAAGCTTTCTTT.

The J gene is TRBJ1-1, the V gene TRBV6-1; no clear D. Germline values: CDR1 MNHNS, CDR2 SASEGT. Between the trimmed V and J ends, which lost 7 bases and 6 bases, there was a span of 15 bases. The CDR3 runs to 13 residues. DNA of the CDR3: TGTGCCAGCACCGAAGTACTTCATGCTGAAGCTTTCTTT. This codes for CASTEVLHAEAFF.

V gene TRBV7-2 combines with J gene TRBJ1-2, with D unresolved. V lost 4 bases to trimming and J lost 4 bases, with 13 bases between them. The CDR3 totals 14 residues. Germline CDR1 reads SGHTA; CDR2 reads FQGNSA. The CDR3 here is CASSSSLPAYGYTF. The CDR3 DNA reads as TGTGCCAGCAGCTCCTCCTTACCGGCCTATGGCTACACCTTC.

Regarding this clone: Compared with germline, one end of the junction differs, possibly owing to a read error. The rearrangement links TRBV18 to TRBJ2-6; D gene unclear. The length of the CDR3 is 14 residues. Germline assignment: CDR1 KGHSH and CDR2 LQKENI. The CDR3 spells CASSAPSGANVLTF. In nucleotides, the CDR3 is TGTGCCAGCTCAGCACCCTCTGGGGCCAACGTCCTGACTTTC.

There are a few counts of this clone. The V call is TRBV29-1, the J call TRBJ1-1; D is undetermined. V gave up 2 bases and J gave up 5 bases, with 6 bases separating them. The CDR3 covers 11 residues. Germline V lookup: CDR1 SQVTM, CDR2 ANQGSEA. The CDR3 DNA sequence: TGCAGCGTTGAAACGGGGACTGAAGCTTTCTTT. This gives the protein CSVETGTEAFF.

The chain's CDR3 is CASSETALSGNTIYF. In DNA, the CDR3 is TGTGCCAGCAGTGAGACAGCCCTCTCTGGAAACACCATATATTTT. The V and J genes are TRBV25-1 and TRBJ1-3; weak D call: TRBD1 (5 bases). Trimming took 3 bases from V and 0 from J, leaving 9 bases between them. CDR1 MGHDK and CDR2 SYGVNS come from the germline V gene. CDR3 size: 15 residues.

This chain links TRBV7-2 with TRBJ2-2; TRBD1 matches at 7 bases. After removal of 5 bases from V and 7 bases from J, the junction contained 10 bases not matched to a gene. CDR3 length equals 15 residues. The germline CDR1 and CDR2 sequences are SGHTA and FQGNSA. As DNA, the CDR3 is TGTGCCAGCAGCCAGCGACAGGGAACGGTCGGGGAGCTGTTTTTT. It specifies CASSQRQGTVGELFF.

In this sample, this clone turned up once. The chain links TRBV7-8 to TRBJ2-5; D might be TRBD2 (6 bases). The CDR3 extends over 17 amino acids. The V end lost 1 base, the J end lost 1 base, and 16 bases lay between the germline ends. The germline V gene encodes CDR1 SGHVS and CDR2 FQNEAQ. This CDR3 is CASSLDPRGAAQETQYF. In nucleotides, the CDR3 is TGTGCCAGCAGCTTAGATCCCCGCGGGGCAGCCCAAGAGACCCAGTACTTC.

The CDR3, as DNA: TGCGCCAGCAGCCAAGAGGATGGGACTTCGAACACCGGGGAGCTGTTTTTT. It codes for CASSQEDGTSNTGELFF. The rearrangement links TRBV4-1 to TRBJ2-2, with a tentative D call TRBD2 (6 bases). The ends were cut back, 0 bases at V and 0 bases at J, with 11 bases in the middle. Germline V CDR1 and CDR2: MGHRA, YSYEKL. The CDR3 contains 17 residues.